This is a list of T cell receptor beta chains from one sample in a study of T-cell reconstitution after alpha-beta-depleted transplantation in children. MiXCR, run by TCRdb on the PCR reads, gives a single entry per CDR3 protein. The sample has a few hundred thousand distinct CDR3 sequences; 25% to 30% are singletons. The material was PBMCs, obtained before TCRalphabeta/CD19-depleted stem cell transplant. Receptors were obtained from a boy in the first two years of life with Wiskott-Aldrich syndrome, due to receive a stem cell transplant. Each CDR3 is given with its conserved first and last residue. A D gene is named only where the DNA matches it firmly. Clone size appears in some rows only: once, few, many, or a class for an expanded clone.

clone size	J gene	D gene	V gene	CDR3 DNA	CDR3 protein
few	TRBJ2-1	TRBD2	TRBV7-7	TGTGCCAGCAGCCAAGGACTAGGGAATGGGCAGTTCTTC	CASSQGLGNGQFF
.	TRBJ2-7	TRBD1	TRBV5-1	TGCGCCAGCACCCGACAGGGGGCCTACGAGCAGTACTTC	CASTRQGAYEQYF
few	TRBJ1-2	.	TRBV30	TGTGCCTGGAGTGTATGGGGCAGGGTAGACTATGGCTACACCTTC	CAWSVWGRVDYGYTF
few	TRBJ2-1	.	TRBV5-6	TGTGCCAGCAGCCGCCCGGGAGCCGCCTACAATGAGCAGTTCTTC	CASSRPGAAYNEQFF
.	TRBJ2-1	.	TRBV7-9	TGTGCCAGCAGTACTTGGCGGAATGAGCAGTTCTTC	CASSTWRNEQFF
.	TRBJ2-7	TRBD1	TRBV20-1	TGCAGTGCTAGACGACAGGGGAGCTCCTACGAGCAGTACTTC	CSARRQGSSYEQYF
many	TRBJ2-5	.	TRBV5-1	TGTGCCAGCAGCTTAGGGGTGGGAGAGACCCAGTACTTC	CASSLGVGETQYF
.	TRBJ2-7	.	TRBV5-1	TGCGCCAGCAGCTTGGGCCCCCTGCTGTCCTCCTACGAGCAGTACTTC	CASSLGPLLSSYEQYF
few	TRBJ2-5	.	TRBV12-3/TRBV12-4	TGTGCCAGCAGTCAGCGAAACCAAGAGACCCAGTACTTC	CASSQRNQETQYF
.	TRBJ2-1	.	TRBV19	TGTGCCAGTAGTATATCCTATAGACAGCGAAGGTACAATGAGCAGTTCTTC	CASSISYRQRRYNEQFF
few	TRBJ1-1	TRBD1	TRBV5-1	TGCGCCAGCAGCCAGCGGACAGGGCGGACTGAAGCTTTCTTT	CASSQRTGRTEAFF
few	TRBJ2-1	.	TRBV27	TGTGCCAGCAGTTTCGGGGCAGGGACATACAATGAGCAGTTCTTC	CASSFGAGTYNEQFF
.	TRBJ2-7	.	TRBV7-9	TGTGCCAGCAGCTTATTGGGAAGAGAGCAGTACTTC	CASSLLGREQYF
.	TRBJ1-1	.	TRBV12-3/TRBV12-4	TGTGCCAGCAGTTTAGCGAGTGGTAGCACTGAAGCTTTCTTT	CASSLASGSTEAFF
.	TRBJ2-5	TRBD2	TRBV20-1	TGCAGTGCTCATTGGACTAGCCAAGAGACCCAGTACTTC	CSAHWTSQETQYF
.	TRBJ1-3	.	TRBV5-1	TGCGCCAGCAGCTTGGATTGGGTCTCGTCTGGAAACACCATATATTTT	CASSLDWVSSGNTIYF
few	TRBJ2-7	TRBD1	TRBV20-1	TGCAGTGCTAGAGATCGCAGGACAGGGGACTGGGGCGAGCAGTACTTC	CSARDRRTGDWGEQYF
.	TRBJ2-1	.	TRBV20-1	TGCAGTGCTAGATCATCCATAGCGGCCCACTACAATGAGCAGTTCTTC	CSARSSIAAHYNEQFF
.	TRBJ2-7	.	TRBV20-1	TGCAGTGCTAGCCAGACAGTCACTCACTACGAGCAGTACTTC	CSASQTVTHYEQYF
.	TRBJ2-1	.	TRBV20-1	TGCAGTGCTAGAGATCGACTACGTACCTACAATGAGCAGTTCTTC	CSARDRLRTYNEQFF
many	TRBJ2-3	TRBD2	TRBV5-1	TGCGCCAGCAGCTTGGCCGGGACTACCTTCACAGATACGCAGTATTTT	CASSLAGTTFTDTQYF
.	TRBJ2-3	TRBD2	TRBV11-3	TGTGCCAGCAGCTCAAGCGGGAGTATCGCAGATACGCAGTATTTT	CASSSSGSIADTQYF
.	TRBJ2-6	TRBD1	TRBV9	TGTGCCAGCAGCGTAGTTCTATCAGGGGGTTCTGGGGCCAACGTCCTGACTTTC	CASSVVLSGGSGANVLTF
many	TRBJ2-2	.	TRBV5-1	TGCGCCAGCAGCTCCCCTCGGGGGAAGAACACCGGGGAGCTGTTTTTT	CASSSPRGKNTGELFF
few	TRBJ2-1	TRBD1	TRBV20-1	TGCAGTGCTAGTCAGGGGGCGTCCTACAATGAGCAGTTCTTC	CSASQGASYNEQFF
.	TRBJ2-1	TRBD2	TRBV13	TGTGCCAGCAGCTCCAAAAGCGGGAGGGCCTACAATGAGCAGTTCTTC	CASSSKSGRAYNEQFF
.	TRBJ1-5	TRBD1	TRBV6-5	TGTGCCAGCAGTTACGGAGGGGGCTGGCAGCCCCAGCATTTT	CASSYGGGWQPQHF
.	TRBJ1-3	.	TRBV12-3/TRBV12-4	TGTGCCAGCAGTTTTCACGGGAAATTCTCTGGAAACACCATATATTTT	CASSFHGKFSGNTIYF
.	TRBJ2-4	.	TRBV6-1	TGTGCCAGCAGTGCGGAATCGAGTGTCCAAAACATTCAGTACTTC	CASSAESSVQNIQYF
.	TRBJ2-1	TRBD2	TRBV5-1	TGTGCCAGCAGCCCACTAGCGGGAGGGCCGAGTGAGCAGTTCTTC	CASSPLAGGPSEQFF
.	TRBJ2-1	.	TRBV20-1	TGCAGTGCTAGAGTAGATCCCAGCAATGAGCAGTTCTTC	CSARVDPSNEQFF
few	TRBJ1-6	.	TRBV30	TGTGCCTGGAGTATCTCACAGGGTTCACCCCTCCACTTT	CAWSISQGSPLHF
.	TRBJ2-1	.	TRBV15	TGTGCCACCAGCGGGATCGGGGAGAAAAATGAGCAGTTCTTC	CATSGIGEKNEQFF
.	TRBJ2-7	.	TRBV4-2	TGTGCCAGCAGCCAAGACAGATACTACGAGCAGTACTTC	CASSQDRYYEQYF
.	TRBJ2-2	.	TRBV5-1	TGCGCCAGCAGCTTGCTACTAGCAGTGAACACCGGGGAGCTGTTTTTT	CASSLLLAVNTGELFF
.	TRBJ2-7	TRBD1	TRBV20-1	TGCAGTGCTAGGAGGACAGGGGCCCACGAGCAGTACTTC	CSARRTGAHEQYF
few	TRBJ2-1	.	TRBV30	TGTGCCTGGAGGTCCCCCTTCTTGCGGAGCTCCTACAATGAGCAGTTCTTC	CAWRSPFLRSSYNEQFF
few	TRBJ2-2	.	TRBV30	TGTGCCTGGGAGGGTAACACCGGGGAGCTGTTTTTT	CAWEGNTGELFF
.	TRBJ2-2	.	TRBV5-1	TGCGCCAGCAGCTTGGGCGGAGGGGCGTCCGGGGAGCTGTTTTTT	CASSLGGGASGELFF
.	TRBJ2-1	TRBD2	TRBV11-2	TGTGCCAGCAGCCTCCTCACTAGCGGTTTTGTAGCAAATGAGCAGTTCTTC	CASSLLTSGFVANEQFF
.	TRBJ2-7	.	TRBV5-1	TGCGCCAGCAGCTTGATCGGGAGTGACTACGAGCAGTACTTC	CASSLIGSDYEQYF
.	TRBJ2-4	.	TRBV5-1	TGCGCCAGCAGCCTGGGGACGGGGCTAGCAATTTTATTAGCCAAAAACATTCAGTACTTC	CASSLGTGLAILLAKNIQYF
.	TRBJ2-3	.	TRBV10-2	TGCGCCACCAAGGTGGTGGGTGGCCTAACCGCCACAGATACGCAGTATTTT	CATKVVGGLTATDTQYF
few	TRBJ2-5	.	TRBV5-1	TGCGCCAGCAGCTTGGCGGGTAGCCCTACCCAGTACTTC	CASSLAGSPTQYF
.	TRBJ2-1	.	TRBV6-1	TGTGCCAGCAGGGACTTCCGGACAGCTGGGTTGGGCGATGAGCAGTTCTTC	CASRDFRTAGLGDEQFF
.	TRBJ2-1	.	TRBV5-1	TGCGCCAGCAGCTTGGAGGACTGGGTATACAATGAGCAGTTCTTC	CASSLEDWVYNEQFF
.	TRBJ2-5	TRBD2	TRBV12-3/TRBV12-4	TGTGCCAGCAGTCCCCGGACTAGCGATGAGACCCAGTACTTC	CASSPRTSDETQYF